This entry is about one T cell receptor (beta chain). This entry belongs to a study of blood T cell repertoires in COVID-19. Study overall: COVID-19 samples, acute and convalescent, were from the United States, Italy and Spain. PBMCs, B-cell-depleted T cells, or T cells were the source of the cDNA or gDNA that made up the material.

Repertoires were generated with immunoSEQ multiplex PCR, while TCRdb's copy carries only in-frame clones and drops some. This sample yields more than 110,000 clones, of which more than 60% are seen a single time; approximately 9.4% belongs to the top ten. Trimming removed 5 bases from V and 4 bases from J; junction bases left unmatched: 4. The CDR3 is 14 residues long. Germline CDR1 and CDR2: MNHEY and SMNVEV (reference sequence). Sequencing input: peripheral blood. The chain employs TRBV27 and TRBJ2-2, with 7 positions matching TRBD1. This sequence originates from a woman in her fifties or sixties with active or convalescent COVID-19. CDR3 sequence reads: CASSLGTVTGELFF. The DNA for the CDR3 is TGTGCCAGCAGTCTTGGGACAGTCACCGGGGAGCTGTTTTTT.